The 15 T cell receptor beta chains listed next were all sequenced from one sample in a study of blood T cell repertoires in COVID-19. Clones were read by immunoSEQ multiplex PCR, and TCRdb kept only the in-frame ones, dropping some. The sample includes about 400,000 clones, over 75% of them seen just once. The sequencing sample was made of PBMCs or T cells enriched from blood (not recorded which). These TCRs come from a man aged 40-49 years in a cohort exposed to, infected with or recovered from COVID-19 (not recorded which).

The chain uses TRBV5-6 and TRBJ2-3; D is possibly TRBD1 (5 bases). V lost 5 bases and J lost 3, with 10 bases in between. Germline CDR1 SGHDT, CDR2 YYEEEE. This CDR3 region has 13 residues. CDR3 sequence reads: CASRDQGTDTQYF. The CDR3 nucleotides are TGTGCCAGCAGAGACCAGGGAACAGATACGCAGTATTTT.

V usage is TRBV11-2 and J usage is TRBJ2-5, with unresolved D. Trimming took off 0 bases at V and 9 bases at J, with 11 bases between the two ends. Germline values: CDR1 SGHAT, CDR2 FQNNGV. The CDR3 loop spans 13 amino acids. In nucleotides, the CDR3 is TGTGCCAGCAGCTTAGATAGGCGGTCAGCCCAGTACTTC. Protein product: CASSLDRRSAQYF.

The rearrangement joins TRBV28 to TRBJ2-1, with 7 nucleotides matching TRBD2. The CDR3 totals 15 residues. Per germline, CDR1 MDHEN and CDR2 SYDVKM. J was trimmed by 8 bases and V by 3 bases; bases with no gene match: 10. CDR3 sequence reads: CASSLGSSGGHEQFF. The DNA for the CDR3 is TGTGCCAGCAGTTTGGGGTCTAGCGGAGGACATGAGCAGTTCTTC.

This chain uses TRBV11-2 with TRBJ2-7; the D gene is possibly TRBD1 (5 bases). The CDR3 has 12 residues. The germline V gene encodes CDR1 SGHAT and CDR2 FQNNGV. V was shortened by 6 bases and J by 3 bases, with 9 bases between the two germline ends. The CDR3 DNA reads as TGTGCCAGCAGAATGACAGTCTACGAGCAGTACTTC. It specifies CASRMTVYEQYF.

This clone was recorded only once. The chain recombines TRBV24-1 with TRBJ2-5; no definite D call. Germline lookup yields CDR1 KGHDR and CDR2 SFDVKD. The length of the CDR3 is 18 residues. V was clipped by 2 bases and J by 2 bases, with 20 bases between them. This CDR3 is CATSDSTGLVTPQETQYF. CDR3 in DNA: TGTGCCACCAGTGATTCAACGGGTTTGGTAACCCCACAAGAGACCCAGTACTTC.

The chain carries TRBV11-3 and TRBJ2-1; TRBD1 aligns across 7 bases. This CDR3 has 17 amino acids. CDR1 and CDR2 (germline): SGHNT, YENEEA. The V and J ends lost 5 bases and 6 bases, in that order; junction bases with no gene match: 16. The chain's CDR3 is CASSRITGTENVNEQFF. In nucleotides, the CDR3 is TGTGCCAGCAGCCGTATTACTGGGACAGAGAACGTCAATGAGCAGTTCTTC.

This chain links TRBV12-5 with TRBJ1-1; 10 positions agree with TRBD1. CDR1 and CDR2 from the germline V gene are LGHNT and FRNRAP. There are 15 residues in the CDR3. After removal of 1 base from V and 1 base from J, the junction contained 0 bases not matched to a gene. The CDR3 loop is CASGLGQGANTEAFF. Written as DNA, the CDR3 is TGTGCTAGTGGTTTGGGACAGGGGGCGAACACTGAAGCTTTCTTT.

The chain has TRBV5-4 and TRBJ2-1; possible D gene TRBD1, 6 bases. Germline V CDR1 and CDR2: SGHNT, YYREEE (reference sequence). The CDR3 sequence is 14 residues long. Trimming stripped 1 base from V and 6 bases from J, with 11 bases between. CDR3 bases: TGTGCCAGCAGCTTGATGGGGACAACCAATGAGCAGTTCTTC. This sequence encodes CASSLMGTTNEQFF.

DNA for the CDR3: TGTGCCAGCAGCCCAAGTAGCACTGAAGCTTTCTTT. This sequence encodes CASSPSSTEAFF. The chain joins TRBV3-1 (or the pseudogene TRBV3-2) to TRBJ1-1; D ambiguous. In germline, CDR1 is LGHDT, CDR2 YNNKEL (reference sequence). The CDR3 loop spans 12 amino acids. The germline V and J ends were trimmed by 4 bases and 4 bases, with 7 bases remaining between them.

V usage is TRBV2 and J usage is TRBJ1-4, with 7 nucleotides matching TRBD1. V was pared by 7 bases and J by 7 bases, with 12 bases of the junction left unmatched. The germline V gene encodes CDR1 SNHLY and CDR2 FYNNEI. The CDR3 runs to 15 residues. The CDR3 nucleotides are TGTGCCAGCAAGGGCAGGACAGGAGATTTTGAAAAACTGTTTTTT. Encoded protein: CASKGRTGDFEKLFF.

Concerning this clone itself: The limits of the CDR3 on the DNA are not certain, so only TCRdb's listed CDR3 is given. The chain has TRBV21-1 and TRBJ2-7; the table's D call, TRBD1, was not checked against the DNA. TRBV21-1 is given as a pseudogene. Including both end residues, the CDR3 is 18 amino acids long. This chain's CDR3 is CASSYRCLRTGEAYEQYF.

This chain uses TRBV21-1 with TRBJ2-1; the table calls TRBD2, which could not be checked here. TRBV21-1 is termed a pseudogene. The CDR3 covers 15 residues. As DNA, the CDR3 is TGTGCCAGCTCATACAGTGGGCTCGCCGGGGGTGAGCAGTTCTTC. It encodes CASSYSGLAGGEQFF.

V gene TRBV10-2 combines with J gene TRBJ1-3; 7 nucleotides match TRBD1. The CDR3 is 15 residues long. Germline V CDR1 and CDR2: WSHSY, SAAADI. Unmatched junction bases numbered 4, after V lost 2 bases and J lost 3 bases. The DNA for the CDR3 is TGCGCCAGCAGTGAGCCGACAGGGTTTGGAAACACCATATATTTT. It codes for CASSEPTGFGNTIYF.

J is TRBJ1-6 and V is TRBV27, with TRBD1 identical over 9 bases. The CDR3 sequence is 16 residues long. CDR1 MNHEY and CDR2 SMNVEV come from the germline V gene (reference sequence). The V gene end was trimmed by 5 bases and the J gene end by 10 bases; junction bases not matched to a gene: 12. The CDR3 bases are TGTGCCAGCAGTCCACGACAGGGGGTTGACCCCTCACCCCTCCACTTT. Translation: CASSPRQGVDPSPLHF.

The chain has TRBV6-5 and TRBJ2-3; possibly TRBD1 for D (5 bases). The CDR3 is 15 amino acids. V was pared by 8 bases and J by 2 bases, with 17 bases between. Looked up from germline, CDR1 is MNHEY and CDR2 is SVGAGI. The CDR3 coding sequence is TGTGCCAGCGCCCAAGGCGGACAACTCACAGATACGCAGTATTTT. It yields the protein CASAQGGQLTDTQYF.